This T cell receptor (beta chain) was documented in a study of tumour-infiltrating T cells in Burkitt lymphoma. The data were produced by immunoSEQ multiplex PCR, yet TCRdb's version contains in-frame clones alone and is incomplete. The table includes 13,000 or so clones, around 86% detected once. The receptor's source is a human donor with diffuse large B-cell lymphoma. The source material was tumor tissue.

CDR3 loop: CASSPELAAHNEQFF. Here the CDR3 DNA reads TGTGCCAGCAGCCCAGAACTAGCGGCCCACAATGAGCAGTTCTTC. This rearrangement joins TRBV7-2 to TRBJ2-1, with 8 bases lining up with TRBD2. The CDR3 is 15 amino acids. Germline lookup yields CDR1 SGHTA and CDR2 FQGNSA. Losses at the gene ends were 5 bases for V and 5 bases for J; bases not matched to a gene: 8.